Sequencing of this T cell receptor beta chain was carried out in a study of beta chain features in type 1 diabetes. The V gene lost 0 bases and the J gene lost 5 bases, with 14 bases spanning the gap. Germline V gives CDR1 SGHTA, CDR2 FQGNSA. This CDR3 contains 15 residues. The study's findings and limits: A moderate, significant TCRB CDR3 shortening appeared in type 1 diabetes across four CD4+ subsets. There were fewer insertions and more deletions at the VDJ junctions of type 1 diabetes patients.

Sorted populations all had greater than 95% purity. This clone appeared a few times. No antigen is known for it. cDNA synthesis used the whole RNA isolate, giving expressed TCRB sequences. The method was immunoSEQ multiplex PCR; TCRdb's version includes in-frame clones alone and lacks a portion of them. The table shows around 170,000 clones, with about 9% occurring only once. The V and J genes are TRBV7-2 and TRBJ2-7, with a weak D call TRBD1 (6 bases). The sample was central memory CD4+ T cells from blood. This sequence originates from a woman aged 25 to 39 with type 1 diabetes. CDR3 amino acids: CASSLARQERNEQYF. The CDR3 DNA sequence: TGTGCCAGCAGCTTAGCGCGACAGGAAAGGAACGAGCAGTACTTC.